This T cell receptor (beta chain) was sequenced for a study of CD8 T cells in ankylosing spondylitis. This clonotype has at least ten counts. TCRdb recomputed calls from the 5' RACE reads with MiXCR, one row per CDR3 protein. Of approximately 300,000 distinct CDR3 sequences in the sample, less than 25% were seen once. Sequencing input: blood, either unsorted or a sorted T cell fraction (not recorded which). The receptor's source is a female donor with ankylosing spondylitis or in good health (not recorded which).

CDR3: CASSPGLAGVRSTDTQYF. The CDR3 nucleotides read TGCGCCAGCAGCCCCGGACTAGCGGGAGTACGAAGCACAGATACGCAGTATTTT. The chain couples TRBV5-1 to TRBJ2-3; TRBD2 matches 13 bases. The CDR3 is 18 residues long. Germline V gives CDR1 SGHRS, CDR2 YFSETQ. The V gene end was trimmed by 4 bases and the J gene end by 0 bases; junction bases not matched to a gene: 8.